Listed below are T cell receptor beta chains from one sample, sequenced in a study of T cells in Graves' hyperthyroidism and ophthalmopathy. From the multiplex PCR reads, TCRdb called clonotypes with MiXCR, one entry per CDR3 protein. The table shows approximately 600,000 distinct CDR3 sequences, with 14% occurring only once. Sequencing was performed on blood. The receptors come from a woman in her late teens or twenties with Graves' ophthalmopathy. Each CDR3 is given without its conserved first and last residue.

j_call v_call cdr3_aa
TRBJ1-1 TRBV28 ASRDTANTEAF
TRBJ1-1 TRBV30 AWRPRTLEAF
TRBJ1-5 TRBV28 ASRLSHRVTQPQH
TRBJ2-7 TRBV5-1 ASSDSRLSYEQC
TRBJ2-3 TRBV11-2 ASSPLTGALDTQY
TRBJ2-3 TRBV20-1 SARTMKGGTDTQY
TRBJ1-2 TRBV7-6 ASSSQGARGYT
TRBJ2-5 TRBV7-2 ASSRPGSGGAMGTQY
TRBJ2-4 TRBV7-8 ASSRQRATKNIQY
TRBJ2-5 TRBV28 ASRTGDRQETQY
TRBJ2-7 TRBV27 ASSLSPGATIPYEQY
TRBJ2-3 TRBV24-1 ATSDEGTGSGGTDTQY
TRBJ1-1 TRBV28 ASSLASREAF
TRBJ2-5 TRBV4-3 ASSQGTEMTETQY
TRBJ2-1 TRBV5-1 ASSLTSGIYNEQF
TRBJ2-5 TRBV19 ASRSLAGEQETQY
TRBJ2-5 TRBV2 ASSATSGSAGETQY
TRBJ2-6 TRBV6-4 ASSEEGGSGANVLT
TRBJ2-1 TRBV5-1 ASSLASGTLSGEQF
TRBJ1-2 TRBV29-1 SINSLVFPPGQGAGGYT
TRBJ1-1 TRBV6-1 ASSTADTEAF
TRBJ2-5 TRBV27 ASSRTTGSLYQY
TRBJ1-4 TRBV4-2 ASGRGGTNEKLF
TRBJ2-2 TRBV6-2/TRBV6-3 ASRTARGTGGLF
TRBJ1-1 TRBV7-2 ASSQNRVNTEAF
TRBJ2-1 TRBV4-1 ASSQDAGALRNEQF
TRBJ1-1 TRBV5-1 ASSLGGMGEAF
TRBJ2-1 TRBV18 ASSQLTNNEQF
TRBJ2-5 TRBV9 ASSVTALKETQY
TRBJ2-1 TRBV7-2 ASSRWTGSEDEQF